The sample holds a few counts of the clone carrying this T cell receptor beta chain. The sample is drawn from a study of T-cell memory formation after mild COVID-19. Germline values: CDR1 SGHKS, CDR2 YYEKEE (reference sequence). Unmatched junction bases numbered 9, after V lost 4 bases and J lost 2 bases. CDR3 length: 17 amino acids. Using its own MiXCR run on the 5' RACE reads, TCRdb lists one record per CDR3 protein. The sample records some 150,000 distinct CDR3 sequences, 15% to 20% being singletons. This chain uses TRBV5-5 with TRBJ2-6; 7 positions match TRBD1. The sequence was obtained from an adult woman who had mild COVID-19 (a few samples of this study predate the infection). Cell type and time point are not known. Sample: PBMCs or a T cell subset sorted from them (not recorded which). Written as DNA, the CDR3 is TGTGCCAGCAGCGAGGACAGGTCCGGGGCTGGGGCCAACGTCCTGACTTTC. It yields the protein CASSEDRSGAGANVLTF. Full variable domain (missing parts from reference TRBV5-5 and TRBJ2-6): DAGVTQSPTHLIKTRGQQVTLRCSPISGHKSVSWYQQVLGQGPQFIFQYYEKEERGRGNFPDRFSARQFPNYSSELNVNALLLGDSALYLCASSEDRSGAGANVLTFGAGSRLTVL.